This T cell receptor beta chain appears in the sequencing data of a study of PD-1 blockade in mismatch repair-deficient tumors. About the research overall: Enrolled about 2013-2016, patients had progressing, pretreated mismatch repair-deficient cancers of about a dozen types.

J gave up 2 bases and V 5 bases, and 15 bases lay outside the gene matches. The CDR3 has 17 amino acids. The V gene's germline CDR1 is SGHTA and CDR2 FQGNSA. Mismatch repair deficiency was confirmed in all patients, by PCR or immunohistochemistry. TCR sequencing covered a few patients who responded to pembrolizumab. Only in-frame clones appear in the TCRdb table, and some are missing; sequencing was by immunoSEQ multiplex PCR. The sample has roughly 120,000 clones, 60% to 85% seen once; the top ten hold roughly 4.5%. This receptor was obtained from an adult with mismatch repair-deficient cancer. V usage is TRBV7-2 and J usage is TRBJ2-7; the match to TRBD1 covers 7 bases. The input for sequencing was peripheral blood, taken approximately 14 months after starting pembrolizumab. CDR3: CASSLNAPGTAPYEQYF. The CDR3 region has the DNA TGTGCCAGCAGCCTTAACGCCCCCGGGACAGCCCCCTACGAGCAGTACTTC. The full variable domain, in which reference TRBV7-2 and TRBJ2-7 provide the parts outside the CDR3, is GAGVSQSPSNKVTEKGKDVELRCDPISGHTALYWYRQSLGQGLEFLIYFQGNSAPDKSGLPSDRFSAERTGGSVSTLTIQRTQQEDSAVYLCASSLNAPGTAPYEQYFGPGTRLTVT.